Given below is one T cell receptor (beta chain) in context. No antigen is known for it. The source of the sample is a study of long-term antiretroviral therapy in people with HIV. Treatment for every participant with HIV took place in the United States. Regarding the study as a whole: Every time point showed a repertoire led by clones expanded before ART.

The CDR3 contains 14 residues. V gave up 4 bases and J gave up 0 bases, with 9 bases separating them. CDR1 is LGHNA and CDR2 is YNFKEQ in the germline V gene. Version v3.0 of the immunoSEQ assay ran at survey level. Only in-frame clones appear in the TCRdb table, and some are missing; sequencing was by immunoSEQ multiplex PCR. Here the sample spans 28,000 or so clones, approximately 88% being singletons. The sequencing used unsorted PBMCs, collected 0.5 years after starting antiretroviral therapy. The receptor's source is a woman aged 18-35 years with HIV. This rearrangement joins TRBV4-2 to TRBJ1-2; unclear D gene. The CDR3 here is CASSPDTSNYGYTF. CDR3 in DNA: TGTGCCAGCAGCCCTGACACCTCTAACTATGGCTACACCTTC.